This T cell receptor beta chain is drawn from a study of CD8+CD57+ T cells in acquired aplastic anemia. Study overall: Yields of DNA that came from sorted CD4+ and CD8+ cells averaged about 2.9 ug.

Comments on this clonotype: Lacking the conserved final phenylalanine or tryptophan, this CDR3 likely reflects a read error.

V was clipped by 7 bases and J by 1 base, with 7 bases between them. This CDR3 is 13 amino acids long. Germline CDR1 reads WNHNN; CDR2 reads SYGVQD (reference sequence). TCR beta VDJ and CDR3 profiling used genomic DNA as template. TCRdb reanalysed the reads using MiXCR and keeps one entry per CDR3 protein. The repertoire includes approximately 470,000 distinct CDR3 sequences, roughly a third of them detected once, and around 0.82% sits in the top ten. CD8+CD57+ cell expansion had been shown by flow cytometry in patients chosen for sequencing. The sequencing sample was made of sorted CD4+, CD8+, or CD8+CD57+ T cells (not recorded which) from PBMCs. This chain uses TRBV10-1 with TRBJ2-2; D not resolved. This receptor was obtained from a human donor with aplastic anemia. The DNA of the CDR3 is TGCGCCAGCAAGGCAGAGAACACCGGGGAGCTGTTTCTT. The encoded protein is CASKAENTGELFL.